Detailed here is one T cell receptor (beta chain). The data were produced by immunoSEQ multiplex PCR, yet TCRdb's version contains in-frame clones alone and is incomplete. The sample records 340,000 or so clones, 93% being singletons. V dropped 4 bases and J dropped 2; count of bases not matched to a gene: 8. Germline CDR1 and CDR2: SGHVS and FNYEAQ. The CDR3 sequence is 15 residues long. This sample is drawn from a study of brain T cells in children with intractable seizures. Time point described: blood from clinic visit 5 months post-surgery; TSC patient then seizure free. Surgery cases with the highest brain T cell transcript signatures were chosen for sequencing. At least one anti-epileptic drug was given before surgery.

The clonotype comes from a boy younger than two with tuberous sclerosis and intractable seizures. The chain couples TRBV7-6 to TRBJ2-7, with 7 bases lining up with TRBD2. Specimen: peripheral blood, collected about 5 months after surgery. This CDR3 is CASSSRAGQTYEQYF. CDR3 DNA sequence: TGTGCCAGCAGCTCCCGAGCGGGGCAAACCTACGAGCAGTACTTC. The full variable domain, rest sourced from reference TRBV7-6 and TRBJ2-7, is GAGVSQSPRYKVTKRGQDVALRCDPISGHVSLYWYRQALGQGPEFLTYFNYEAQQDKSGLPNDRFSAERPEGSISTLTIQRTEQRDSAMYRCASSSRAGQTYEQYFGPGTRLTVT.